A single sample gave rise to the 5 T cell receptor beta chains below, sequenced in a study of T-cell memory formation after mild COVID-19 (dated by TCRdb to the early 2020s). Receptors were amplified or captured by 5' RACE. TCRdb shows the sequencer as Illumina NovaSeq 6000. TCRdb's own reprocessing of the public reads used fastp at Q25 and MiXCR and kept productive beta chains. Rows with one shared CDR3 protein collapse into an entry with the most common genes and DNA. This sample has about 430,000 distinct CDR3 sequences in its table, and over 15% of those were observed once. 20% to 25% of the sample lies in the top ten. The sample consisted of PBMCs or a T cell subset sorted from them (not recorded which). The source is a man aged 18 to 29 who had mild COVID-19 (a few samples of this study predate the infection). The sample titles of this study are shuffled in the database, so cell type and time point are left out; the donor was told from shared clones.

This clonotype was picked up a small number of times. The chain employs TRBV18 and TRBJ2-4; no definite D call. V lost 3 bases to trimming and J lost 0 bases, with 6 bases between them. The CDR3 length is 14 residues. Per the germline V gene, CDR1 is KGHSH and CDR2 is LQKENI. CDR3 protein: CASSPSAAKNIQYF. The CDR3, as DNA: TGTGCCAGCTCACCGTCGGCAGCCAAAAACATTCAGTACTTC.

The chain uses TRBV12-3 or TRBV12-4 and TRBJ1-6; a weak D match, TRBD1 (6 bases). V was cut by 5 bases and J by 10 bases, with 15 bases left in between. The CDR3 totals 14 residues. Here the CDR3 reads CASSPTGMKSPLHF. CDR3 in DNA: TGTGCCAGCAGTCCAACAGGGATGAAATCACCCCTCCACTTT.

This clonotype turned up a few times. V is TRBV12-3 or TRBV12-4 and J is TRBJ2-3, with D hard to call. The length of the CDR3 is 14 residues. Trimming left V 4 bases short and J 3 bases short, with 11 bases between. The CDR3 spells CASSWQAGTDTQYF. The CDR3 DNA is TGTGCCAGCAGTTGGCAGGCAGGTACAGATACGCAGTATTTT.

This chain uses TRBV7-3 with TRBJ1-1; tentatively, D is TRBD1 (5 bases). The V gene's germline CDR1 is SGHTA and CDR2 FQGTGA. Deletions cut 0 bases from V and 1 base from J, with 9 bases between. The CDR3 loop spans 15 amino acids. The CDR3 loop reads CASSLTRQQNTEAFF. The CDR3 DNA reads as TGTGCCAGCAGCTTAACAAGACAGCAGAACACTGAAGCTTTCTTT.

This clonotype was counted a few times. V and J are TRBV12-3 or TRBV12-4 and TRBJ2-7; D not certain. The V and J ends lost 6 bases and 6 bases respectively, with 6 bases between them. CDR3 size: 10 residues. The CDR3 nucleotides are TGTGCCAGCAGCCTTTTCGAGCAGTACGTC. It yields the protein CASSLFEQYV.